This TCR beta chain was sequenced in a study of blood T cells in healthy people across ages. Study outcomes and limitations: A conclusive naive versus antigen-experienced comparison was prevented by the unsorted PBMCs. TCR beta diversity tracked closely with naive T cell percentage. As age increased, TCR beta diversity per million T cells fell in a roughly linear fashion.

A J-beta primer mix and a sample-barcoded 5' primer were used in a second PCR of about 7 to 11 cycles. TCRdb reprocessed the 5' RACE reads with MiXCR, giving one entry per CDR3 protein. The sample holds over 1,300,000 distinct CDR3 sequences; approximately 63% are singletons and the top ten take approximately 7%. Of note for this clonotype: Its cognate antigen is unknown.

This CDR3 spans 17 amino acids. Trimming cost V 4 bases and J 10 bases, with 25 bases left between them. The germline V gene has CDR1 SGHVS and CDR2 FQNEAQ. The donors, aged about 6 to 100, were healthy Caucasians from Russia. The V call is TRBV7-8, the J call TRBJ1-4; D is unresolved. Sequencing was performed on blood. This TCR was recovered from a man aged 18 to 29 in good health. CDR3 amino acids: CASSSEWGSGGAGKLFF. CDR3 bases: TGTGCCAGCAGCTCAGAATGGGGTAGCGGAGGTGCGGGAAAACTGTTTTTT.